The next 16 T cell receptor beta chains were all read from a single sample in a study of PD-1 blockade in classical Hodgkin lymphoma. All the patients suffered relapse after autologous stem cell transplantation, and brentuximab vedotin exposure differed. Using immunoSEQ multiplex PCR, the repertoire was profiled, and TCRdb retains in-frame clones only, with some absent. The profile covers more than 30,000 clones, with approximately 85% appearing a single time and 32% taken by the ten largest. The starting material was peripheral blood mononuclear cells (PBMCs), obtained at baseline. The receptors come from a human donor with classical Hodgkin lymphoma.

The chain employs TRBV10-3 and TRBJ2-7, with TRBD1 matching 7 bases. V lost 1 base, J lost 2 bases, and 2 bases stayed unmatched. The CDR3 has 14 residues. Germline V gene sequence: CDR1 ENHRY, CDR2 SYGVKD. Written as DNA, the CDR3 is TGTGCCATCAGTGAGTGGACAGGACCCTACGAGCAGTACTTC. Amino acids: CAISEWTGPYEQYF.

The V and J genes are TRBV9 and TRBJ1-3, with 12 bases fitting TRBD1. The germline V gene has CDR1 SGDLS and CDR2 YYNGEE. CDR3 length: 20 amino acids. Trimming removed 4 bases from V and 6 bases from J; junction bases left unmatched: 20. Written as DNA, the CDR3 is TGTGCCAGCAGCTCGGGAGTCGGGGACAGGGGGCGAGTGCTCAAAAACACCATATATTTT. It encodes CASSSGVGDRGRVLKNTIYF.

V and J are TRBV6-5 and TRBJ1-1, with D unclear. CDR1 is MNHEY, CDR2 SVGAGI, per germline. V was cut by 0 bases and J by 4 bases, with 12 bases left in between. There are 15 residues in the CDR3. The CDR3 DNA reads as TGTGCCAGCAGTTACTCGAGGTTCTCAACCACTGAAGCTTTCTTT. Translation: CASSYSRFSTTEAFF.

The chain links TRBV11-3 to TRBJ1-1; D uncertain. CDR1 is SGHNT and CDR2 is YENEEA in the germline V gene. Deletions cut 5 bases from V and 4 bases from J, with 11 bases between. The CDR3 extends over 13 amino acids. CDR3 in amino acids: CASSPALGTEAFF. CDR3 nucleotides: TGTGCCAGCAGCCCCGCCCTGGGCACTGAAGCTTTCTTT.

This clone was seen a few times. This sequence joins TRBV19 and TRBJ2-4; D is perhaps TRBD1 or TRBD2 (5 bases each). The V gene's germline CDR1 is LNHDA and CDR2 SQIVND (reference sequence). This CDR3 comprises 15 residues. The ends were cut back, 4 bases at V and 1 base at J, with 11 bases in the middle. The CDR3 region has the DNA TGTGCCAGTAGTAGGGGGTATGGGGCCAAAAACATTCAGTACTTC. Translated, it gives CASSRGYGAKNIQYF.

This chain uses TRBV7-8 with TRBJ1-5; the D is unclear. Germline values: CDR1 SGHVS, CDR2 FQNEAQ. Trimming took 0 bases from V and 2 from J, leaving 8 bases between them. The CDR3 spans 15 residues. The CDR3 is CASSLAPWGNQPQHF. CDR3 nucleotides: TGTGCCAGCAGCTTAGCCCCGTGGGGCAATCAGCCCCAGCATTTT.

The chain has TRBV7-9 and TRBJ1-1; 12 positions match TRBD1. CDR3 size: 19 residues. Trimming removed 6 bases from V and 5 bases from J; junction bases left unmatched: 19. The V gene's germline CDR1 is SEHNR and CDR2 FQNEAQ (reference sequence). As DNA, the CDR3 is TGTGCCAGCAGTCCGGGGACAGGGGGCAGGTATTGGTATGGGACTGAAGCTTTCTTT. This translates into CASSPGTGGRYWYGTEAFF. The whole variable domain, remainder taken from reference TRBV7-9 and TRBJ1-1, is DTGVSQNPRHKITKRGQNVTFRCDPISEHNRLYWYRQTLGQGPEFLTYFQNEAQLEKSRLLSDRFSAERPKGSFSTLEIQRTEQGDSAMYLCASSPGTGGRYWYGTEAFFGQGTRLTVV.

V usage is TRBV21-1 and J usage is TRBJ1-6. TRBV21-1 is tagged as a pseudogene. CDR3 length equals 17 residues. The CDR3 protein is CASSKVGGEQRNPPLHF. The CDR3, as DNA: TGTGCCAGCAGCAAAGTTGGGGGGGAACAAAGGAATCCACCCCTCCACTTT.

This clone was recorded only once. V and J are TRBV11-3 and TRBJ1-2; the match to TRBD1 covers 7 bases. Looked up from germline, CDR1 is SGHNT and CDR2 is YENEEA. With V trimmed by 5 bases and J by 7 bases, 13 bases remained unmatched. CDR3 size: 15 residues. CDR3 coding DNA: TGTGCCAGCAGCCCCGGAATCCATCAGGGGGGTGGCTACACCTTC. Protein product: CASSPGIHQGGGYTF.

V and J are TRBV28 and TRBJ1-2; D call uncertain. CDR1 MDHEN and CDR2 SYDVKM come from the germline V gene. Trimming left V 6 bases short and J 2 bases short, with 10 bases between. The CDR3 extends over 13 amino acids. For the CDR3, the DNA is TGTGCCAGCAGAGGAACACGAAACTATGGCTACACCTTC. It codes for CASRGTRNYGYTF.

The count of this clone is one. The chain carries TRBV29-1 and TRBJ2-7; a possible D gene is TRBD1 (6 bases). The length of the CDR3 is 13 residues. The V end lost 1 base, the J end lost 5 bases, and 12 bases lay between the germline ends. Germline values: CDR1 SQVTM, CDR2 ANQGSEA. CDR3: CSVEGQQGNEQYF. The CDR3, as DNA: TGCAGCGTTGAAGGCCAACAGGGTAACGAGCAGTACTTC.

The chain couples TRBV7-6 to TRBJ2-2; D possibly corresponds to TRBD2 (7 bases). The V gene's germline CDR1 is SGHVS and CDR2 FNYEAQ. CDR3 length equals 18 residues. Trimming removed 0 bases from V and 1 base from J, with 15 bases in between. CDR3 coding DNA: TGTGCCAGCAGCTTAGCCCCTCAGGGAGGGGGGAACACCGGGGAGCTGTTTTTT. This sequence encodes CASSLAPQGGGNTGELFF. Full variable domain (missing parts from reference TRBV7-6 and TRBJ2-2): GAGVSQSPRYKVTKRGQDVALRCDPISGHVSLYWYRQALGQGPEFLTYFNYEAQQDKSGLPNDRFSAERPEGSISTLTIQRTEQRDSAMYRCASSLAPQGGGNTGELFFGEGSRLTVL.

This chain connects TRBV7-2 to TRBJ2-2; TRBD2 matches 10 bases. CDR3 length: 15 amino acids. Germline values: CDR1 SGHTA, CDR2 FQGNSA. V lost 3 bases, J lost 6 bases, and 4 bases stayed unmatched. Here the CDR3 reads CASSFVSGGAGELFF. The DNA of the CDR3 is TGTGCCAGCAGCTTTGTCAGCGGGGGGGCCGGGGAGCTGTTTTTT.

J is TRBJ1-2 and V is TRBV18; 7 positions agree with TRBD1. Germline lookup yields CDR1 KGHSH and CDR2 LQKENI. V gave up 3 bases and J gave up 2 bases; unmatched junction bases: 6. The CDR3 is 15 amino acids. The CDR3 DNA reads TGTGCCAGCTCACCTCTCCAGGGGGTGAACTATGGCTACACCTTC. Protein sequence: CASSPLQGVNYGYTF.

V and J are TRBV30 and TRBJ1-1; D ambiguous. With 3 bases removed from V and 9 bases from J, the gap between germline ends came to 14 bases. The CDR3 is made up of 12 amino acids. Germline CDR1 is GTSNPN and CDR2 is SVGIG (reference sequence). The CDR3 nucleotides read TGTGCCTGGAGCGTAGGTGAGAGGAAAGCTTTCTTT. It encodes CAWSVGERKAFF.

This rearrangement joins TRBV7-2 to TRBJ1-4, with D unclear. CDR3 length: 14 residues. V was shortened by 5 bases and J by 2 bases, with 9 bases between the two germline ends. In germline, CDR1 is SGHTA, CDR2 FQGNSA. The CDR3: CASSVTGTNEKLFF. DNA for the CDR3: TGTGCCAGCAGCGTAACGGGCACTAATGAAAAACTGTTTTTT.